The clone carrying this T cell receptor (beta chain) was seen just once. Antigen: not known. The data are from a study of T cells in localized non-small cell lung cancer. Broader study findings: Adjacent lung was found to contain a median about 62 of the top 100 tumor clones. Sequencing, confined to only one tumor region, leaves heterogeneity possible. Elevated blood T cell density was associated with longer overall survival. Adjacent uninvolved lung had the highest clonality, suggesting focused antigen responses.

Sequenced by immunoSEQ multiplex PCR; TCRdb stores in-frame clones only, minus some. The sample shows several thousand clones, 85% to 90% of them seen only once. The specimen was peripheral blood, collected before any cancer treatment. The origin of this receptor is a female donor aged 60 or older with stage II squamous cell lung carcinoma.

CDR3 sequence reads: CASSSRDRVFRDTQYF. CDR3 sequence (DNA): TGTGCCAGTAGTTCCCGGGACAGGGTATTCAGAGATACGCAGTATTTT. The rearrangement joins TRBV19 to TRBJ2-3; 9 bases map to TRBD1. This CDR3 spans 16 amino acids. CDR1 and CDR2 from the germline V gene are LNHDA and SQIVND (reference sequence). Germline trimming cut 5 bases from V and 5 bases from J; bases unmatched to any gene: 11.